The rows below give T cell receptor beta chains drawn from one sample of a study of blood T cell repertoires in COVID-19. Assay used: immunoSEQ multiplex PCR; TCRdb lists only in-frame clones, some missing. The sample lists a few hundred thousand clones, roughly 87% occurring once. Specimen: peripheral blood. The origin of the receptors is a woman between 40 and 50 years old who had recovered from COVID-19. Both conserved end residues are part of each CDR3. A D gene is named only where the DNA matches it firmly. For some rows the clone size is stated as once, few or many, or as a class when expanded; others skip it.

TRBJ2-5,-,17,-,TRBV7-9,CASSPLVDWSLRETQYF,TGTGCCAGCAGCCCCTTGGTAGACTGGAGTCTAAGAGAGACCCAGTACTTC
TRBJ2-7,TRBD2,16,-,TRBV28,CASSSQTSGTLYEQYF,TGTGCCAGCAGTTCGCAGACTAGCGGGACCCTCTACGAGCAGTACTTC
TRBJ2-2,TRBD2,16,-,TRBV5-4,CASSLGLASNTGELFF,TGTGCCAGCAGCTTGGGACTAGCGTCGAACACCGGGGAGCTGTTTTTT
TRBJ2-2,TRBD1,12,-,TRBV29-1,CSAGQAGGELFF,TGCAGCGCGGGACAGGCTGGCGGGGAGCTGTTTTTT
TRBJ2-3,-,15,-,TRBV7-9,CASSFSRGSTDTQYF,TGTGCCAGCAGCTTTTCCAGGGGAAGCACAGATACGCAGTATTTT
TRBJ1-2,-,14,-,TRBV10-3,CAISGHVGANGYTF,TGTGCCATCAGTGGTCATGTGGGGGCGAATGGCTACACCTTC
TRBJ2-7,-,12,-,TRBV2,CASTRGTYEQYF,TGTGCCAGCACCCGGGGGACCTACGAGCAGTACTTC
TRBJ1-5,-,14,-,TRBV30,CAWSGDISNQPQHF,TGTGCCTGGAGTGGCGACATTAGCAATCAGCCCCAGCATTTT
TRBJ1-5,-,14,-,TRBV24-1,CATSRGRRGEPQHF,TGTGCCACCAGTAGAGGACGGAGGGGAGAGCCCCAGCATTTT
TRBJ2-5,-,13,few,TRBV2,CASNGGTGETQYF,TGTGCCAGCAATGGGGGCACAGGGGAGACCCAGTACTTC
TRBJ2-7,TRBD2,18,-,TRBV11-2,CASSLAISGGFSSYEQYF,TGTGCCAGCAGCTTAGCTATTAGCGGGGGGTTCAGCTCCTACGAGCAGTACTTC
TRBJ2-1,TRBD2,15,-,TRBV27,CASSLTLAVYNEQFF,TGTGCCAGCAGTTTGACACTAGCGGTGTACAATGAGCAGTTCTTC
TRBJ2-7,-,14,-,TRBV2,CASGQEGLVGEQYF,TGTGCCAGCGGACAGGAGGGGTTGGTCGGCGAGCAGTACTTC
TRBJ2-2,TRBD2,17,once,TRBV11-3,CASLRRPGTSNTGELFF,TGTGCCAGTCTGAGAAGGCCCGGGACTAGCAACACCGGGGAGCTGTTTTTT
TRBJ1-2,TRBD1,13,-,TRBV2,CASSDSGTAGYTF,TGTGCCAGCAGTGATAGTGGGACAGCAGGCTACACCTTC
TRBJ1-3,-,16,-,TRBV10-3,CAISEKGLNSGNTIYF,TGTGCCATCAGTGAGAAGGGACTGAACTCTGGAAACACCATATATTTT
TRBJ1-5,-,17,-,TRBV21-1,CASSKATPPRVNQPQHF,TGTGCCAGCAGCAAAGCGACCCCTCCTAGAGTCAATCAGCCCCAGCATTTT
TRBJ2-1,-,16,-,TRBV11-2,CASSLDLGDNNNEQFF,TGTGCCAGCAGCTTAGATCTCGGGGACAACAACAATGAGCAGTTCTTC
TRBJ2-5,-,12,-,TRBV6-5,CASNARGETQYF,TGTGCCAGCAATGCTCGGGGAGAGACCCAGTACTTC
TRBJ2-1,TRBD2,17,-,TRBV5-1,CASSLGLLAGVLNEQFF,TGCGCCAGCAGCTTGGGATTACTAGCGGGAGTTCTTAATGAGCAGTTCTTC
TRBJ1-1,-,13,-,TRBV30,CAWSVPGSTGAFF,TGTGCCTGGAGTGTACCGGGTTCAACGGGAGCTTTCTTT
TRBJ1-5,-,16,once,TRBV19,CASQDSSQGLSPPQHF,TGTGCCAGTCAGGACTCCAGCCAAGGATTGAGTCCGCCCCAGCATTTT
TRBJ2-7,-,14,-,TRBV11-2,CASSTTGMGSEQYF,TGTGCCAGCAGCACTACAGGGATGGGGTCCGAGCAGTACTTC
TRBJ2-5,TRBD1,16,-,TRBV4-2,CASSQDDAGGGETQYF,TGTGCCAGCAGCCAAGATGATGCAGGGGGCGGTGAGACCCAGTACTTC
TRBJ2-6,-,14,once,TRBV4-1,CASSQGEGANVLTF,TGCGCCAGCAGCCAAGGTGAGGGGGCCAACGTCCTGACTTTC
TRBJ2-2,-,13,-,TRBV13,CASSLGGAGELFF,TGTGCCAGCAGCTTAGGGGGCGCGGGAGAGCTGTTTTTT
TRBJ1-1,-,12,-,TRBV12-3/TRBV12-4,CASTNSNTEAFF,TGTGCCAGCACCAACTCGAACACTGAAGCTTTCTTT
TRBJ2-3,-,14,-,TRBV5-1,CASSEGGRTDTQYF,TGCGCCAGCAGCGAAGGGGGTAGGACAGATACGCAGTATTTT